The rows below give T cell receptor beta chains drawn from one sample of a study of T cell responses to AZD1222 COVID-19 vaccine. Some clones are missing from TCRdb's copy, which holds only in-frame ones; the method was immunoSEQ multiplex PCR. Among 100,000 to 150,000 clones listed, 75% to 90% were seen once. Material: peripheral blood, obtained on day 0 of AZD1222 vaccination. Receptors originate from an adult in good health. The CDR3 runs from the conserved cysteine through the conserved F or W. A D gene is named only where the DNA matches it firmly. Clone size, where shown, is once, few, many, or a class for clones that have expanded.

d_call,v_call,clone_size,j_call,cdr3_aa,cdr3_nt
-,TRBV6-6,-,TRBJ1-2,CASRPRTEANYGYTF,TGTGCCAGCAGGCCCCGGACGGAAGCTAACTATGGCTACACCTTC
-,TRBV27,-,TRBJ2-7,CASSFQGPRGEQYF,TGTGCCAGCAGTTTTCAGGGCCCTAGGGGCGAGCAGTACTTC
TRBD2,TRBV7-3,-,TRBJ2-2,CASSLAGDTGELFF,TGTGCCAGCAGCTTAGCGGGAGATACCGGGGAGCTGTTTTTT
TRBD1,TRBV28,once,TRBJ1-6,CASVTGNSPLHF,TGTGCCAGCGTGACAGGGAATTCACCCCTCCACTTT
-,TRBV29-1,-,TRBJ1-6,CSVGLGRDSPLHF,TGCAGCGTTGGACTTGGGCGCGACTCACCCCTCCACTTT
TRBD2,TRBV24-1,-,TRBJ2-7,CATSDPTPGTSGGQYEQYF,TGTGCCACCAGTGACCCTACCCCCGGGACTAGCGGGGGACAATACGAGCAGTACTTC
TRBD2,TRBV7-9,once,TRBJ2-1,CASSRSLAGTGNEQFF,TGTGCCAGCAGCCGTAGCCTAGCGGGAACTGGAAATGAGCAGTTCTTC
TRBD1,TRBV19,-,TRBJ1-5,CASSTRQGANNQPQHF,TGTGCCAGTAGTACGAGACAGGGGGCGAACAATCAGCCCCAGCATTTT
TRBD2,TRBV19,once,TRBJ2-1,CASSMPSGRSNEQFF,TGTGCCAGTAGTATGCCGAGCGGGAGAAGCAATGAGCAGTTCTTC
-,TRBV6-5,-,TRBJ1-5,CASSYLRPQHF,TGTGCCAGCAGTTACCTGAGGCCCCAGCATTTT
TRBD2,TRBV6-7,-,TRBJ2-3,CASTDGLAGLSTDTQYF,TGTGCCAGCACCGACGGGCTAGCGGGCCTTAGCACAGATACGCAGTATTTT
TRBD1,TRBV28,-,TRBJ1-5,CASGPGTVSNQPQHF,TGTGCCAGCGGTCCCGGGACAGTTAGCAATCAGCCCCAGCATTTT
-,TRBV6-5,-,TRBJ1-1,CASSYRANTEAFF,TGTGCCAGCAGTTACAGGGCAAACACTGAAGCTTTCTTT
-,TRBV4-3,-,TRBJ1-2,CASSQDTLRWESGYTF,TGCGCCAGCAGCCAAGATACCCTTCGCTGGGAGTCCGGCTACACCTTC
-,TRBV6-4,-,TRBJ2-3,CASSDLGFTDTQYF,TGTGCCAGCAGTGACTTGGGATTTACAGATACGCAGTATTTT
-,TRBV19,-,TRBJ1-5,CASSGEGLHYQPQHF,TGTGCCAGTAGTGGGGAGGGCCTGCATTATCAGCCCCAGCATTTT
-,TRBV28,-,TRBJ1-5,CASSFLDRNQPQHF,TGTGCCAGCAGTTTTCTTGACAGAAATCAGCCCCAGCATTTT
-,TRBV5-1,-,TRBJ2-5,CASSRTSSQETQYF,TGCGCCAGCAGCCGAACGTCAAGCCAAGAGACCCAGTACTTC
TRBD1,TRBV4-3,-,TRBJ2-3,CASSVGRQGAVYF,TGCGCCAGCAGCGTAGGACGACAGGGGGCTGTGTATTTT
TRBD1,TRBV3-1/TRBV3-2,-,TRBJ1-2,CASSPHRGGYTF,TGTGCCAGCAGCCCTCACAGGGGCGGCTACACCTTC
TRBD2,TRBV7-3,-,TRBJ2-1,CASSLQRGVDEQFF,TGTGCCAGCAGCTTGCAGCGGGGAGTGGATGAGCAGTTCTTC
-,TRBV10-3,-,TRBJ2-1,CAISQGPYNEQFF,TGTGCCATCAGTCAGGGGCCCTACAATGAGCAGTTCTTC
-,TRBV7-7,-,TRBJ2-7,CASSPSGPYEQYF,TGTGCCAGCAGCCCATCCGGACCCTACGAGCAGTACTTC
-,TRBV28,-,TRBJ1-4,CAIGSANEKLFF,TGTGCCATCGGTAGTGCTAATGAAAAACTGTTTTTT
-,TRBV11-1,-,TRBJ2-1,CASSSRPTGSYNEQFF,TGTGCCAGCAGCTCACGACCCACAGGCTCCTACAATGAGCAGTTCTTC
-,TRBV4-1,-,TRBJ1-2,CASSPRGRDYGYTF,TGCGCCAGCAGTCCCAGGGGTAGGGACTATGGCTACACCTTC
TRBD2,TRBV5-1,-,TRBJ2-7,CASSLWGLAGGTGDYEQYF,TGCGCCAGCAGCCTTTGGGGACTAGCGGGAGGTACGGGTGACTACGAGCAGTACTTC
-,TRBV27,-,TRBJ2-7,CASSLRVENEQYF,TGTGCCAGCAGTTTAAGGGTGGAAAACGAGCAGTACTTC
-,TRBV4-1,once,TRBJ2-7,CASSQGGIGYEQYF,TGCGCCAGCAGCCAAGGGGGGATAGGCTACGAGCAGTACTTC
-,TRBV4-2,once,TRBJ1-2,CASSQDNYGYTF,TGTGCCAGCAGCCAAGACAATTATGGCTACACCTTC
-,TRBV5-5,-,TRBJ1-5,CASSTAGGYNQPQHF,TGTGCCAGCAGCACCGCGGGGGGTTACAATCAGCCCCAGCATTTT
-,TRBV9,once,TRBJ2-3,CASSPWRGGADTQYF,TGTGCCAGCAGCCCCTGGAGGGGGGGGGCAGATACGCAGTATTTT
-,TRBV7-2,-,TRBJ2-7,CASSLAFTYEQYF,TGTGCCAGCAGCTTGGCCTTCACCTACGAGCAGTACTTC
TRBD1,TRBV19,-,TRBJ1-6,CASARQGGNSPLHF,TGTGCCAGTGCTCGACAGGGGGGTAATTCACCCCTCCACTTT
-,TRBV29-1,-,TRBJ2-7,CSGGAGLEQYF,TGCAGCGGCGGGGCAGGCCTCGAGCAGTACTTC
TRBD1,TRBV19,-,TRBJ2-5,CASADRDQETQYF,TGTGCCAGCGCGGACAGGGACCAAGAGACCCAGTACTTC
-,TRBV27,-,TRBJ2-7,CASSLDRLAGGNEQYF,TGTGCCAGCAGTTTAGATCGGTTGGCAGGGGGGAACGAGCAGTACTTC
-,TRBV28,-,TRBJ1-4,CASSFGGRGGTNEKLFF,TGTGCCAGCAGTTTTGGAGGCAGGGGAGGTACTAATGAAAAACTGTTTTTT
-,TRBV27,once,TRBJ1-5,CASSPNPPGRDQPQHF,TGTGCCAGCAGTCCGAACCCCCCAGGGAGAGATCAGCCCCAGCATTTT
-,TRBV6-2/TRBV6-3,-,TRBJ1-5,CASSYPSAGDFLGYQPQHF,TGTGCCAGCAGTTACCCGTCCGCGGGGGACTTTTTAGGCTATCAGCCCCAGCATTTT
TRBD1,TRBV5-5,-,TRBJ2-2,CASSWGQGSTGELFF,TGTGCCAGCAGCTGGGGACAGGGAAGCACCGGGGAGCTGTTTTTT
-,TRBV19,-,TRBJ2-1,CASSPTGTSHEQFF,TGTGCCAGTAGTCCTACAGGGACTTCGCATGAGCAGTTCTTC
TRBD2,TRBV28,-,TRBJ2-3,CASSSPSGRARADTQYF,TGTGCCAGCAGTTCGCCTAGCGGGAGGGCCAGGGCAGATACGCAGTATTTT
TRBD2,TRBV5-1,-,TRBJ2-3,CASSYGLAGGRPDTQYF,TGCGCCAGCAGCTACGGACTAGCGGGGGGAAGGCCAGATACGCAGTATTTT
-,TRBV19,-,TRBJ1-2,CASSPDRSYGYTF,TGTGCCAGTAGTCCAGACAGGTCCTATGGCTACACCTTC
-,TRBV12-3/TRBV12-4,-,TRBJ1-5,CASSLAGHQPQHF,TGTGCCAGCAGTTTAGCGGGTCATCAGCCCCAGCATTTT
TRBD1,TRBV19,-,TRBJ1-2,CASSTGTGYYGYTF,TGTGCCAGTAGTACCGGGACAGGCTACTATGGCTACACCTTC
-,TRBV11-2,-,TRBJ1-1,CASSLTPGRNTEAFF,TGTGCCAGCAGCCTCACTCCCGGGAGGAACACTGAAGCTTTCTTT
TRBD1,TRBV9,-,TRBJ1-4,CASSPQGQANEKLFF,TGTGCCAGCAGCCCCCAGGGACAGGCTAATGAAAAACTGTTTTTT
-,TRBV4-1,-,TRBJ2-3,CASSQGYTTAGLDF,TGCGCCAGCAGCCAAGGGTATACGACGGCGGGGCTGGATTTT
-,TRBV28,-,TRBJ2-7,CASSFPGDTEQYF,TGTGCCAGCAGTTTCCCAGGGGATACCGAGCAGTACTTC
-,TRBV3-1/TRBV3-2,-,TRBJ2-1,CASSQEISQDEQFF,TGTGCCAGCAGCCAAGAGATCTCTCAAGATGAGCAGTTCTTC